This T cell receptor beta chain was obtained from a study of shared clonotypes between healthy human individuals. Overall study: A few men and a couple of women, aged 18 to 49, were donors. Study-level findings and limits: Only blood samples were collected, and tissue repertoires likely differ. Clonotype sharing across donors was expected to vary with sequencing depth.

Per the germline V gene, CDR1 is WNHNN and CDR2 is SYGVQD (reference sequence). The V gene end was trimmed by 5 bases and the J gene end by 0 bases; junction bases not matched to a gene: 3. The CDR3 covers 15 residues. Investigators spread the genomic DNA of each subset evenly over several immunoSEQ plates. The repertoire was sequenced with immunoSEQ multiplex PCR; TCRdb's copy has only in-frame clones and lacks some. The table lists about 1 million clones, about 75% of them singletons. In regard to this clone: Its antigen remains unidentified.

V is TRBV10-1 and J is TRBJ2-1; TRBD2 agrees at 8 bases. The sequence derives from a man between 18 and 29 years old in good health. Sequenced: memory CD4+ T cells sorted from blood. Subset defined: CD45RA-negative fraction. This CDR3 reads CASSISGSSYNEQFF. The DNA of the CDR3 is TGCGCCAGCAGTATAAGCGGGAGCTCCTACAATGAGCAGTTCTTC.